Presented here are 6 T cell receptor beta chains from one specimen sequenced in a study of blood T cell repertoires in COVID-19. Clones were sequenced by immunoSEQ multiplex PCR, and TCRdb holds only the in-frame ones, with some missing. The sample comprises approximately 300,000 clones, roughly 90% of which are singletons, and 4% rests with the top ten. The sample was peripheral blood. The receptors come from a woman aged 45-60 years with active or convalescent COVID-19.

This chain links TRBV25-1 with TRBJ1-2; 7 bases are shared with TRBD1. There are 14 residues in the CDR3. Losses at the gene ends were 6 bases for V and 6 bases for J; bases not matched to a gene: 10. Germline V gene lookup returns CDR1 MGHDK and CDR2 SYGVNS. CDR3 sequence (DNA): TGTGCCAGCAGCCGACAGGGTAGGGATAATGGCTACACCTTC. This gives the protein CASSRQGRDNGYTF.

V usage is TRBV7-2 and J usage is TRBJ1-5; 9 bases fit TRBD1. J lost 4 bases, V lost 1 base, and 5 bases had no gene match. The CDR3 totals 16 residues. Looked up from germline, CDR1 is SGHTA and CDR2 is FQGNSA. CDR3: CASSLVKGQGNQPQHF. The DNA for the CDR3 is TGTGCCAGCAGCTTAGTTAAGGGACAGGGAAATCAGCCCCAGCATTTT.

V is TRBV7-8 and J is TRBJ1-2; D not resolved. V lost 2 bases to trimming and J lost 4 bases, with 17 bases between them. Germline V gives CDR1 SGHVS, CDR2 FQNEAQ. This CDR3 spans 16 amino acids. The CDR3 reads CASSLITGPELYGYTF. The CDR3 DNA is TGTGCCAGCAGCTTAATTACGGGTCCCGAACTCTATGGCTACACCTTC.

This sequence joins TRBV29-1 and TRBJ2-5; 7 bases are a match to TRBD1. Trimming took 2 bases from V and 0 from J; bases not matched to a gene: 9. The CDR3 runs 16 residues. CDR1 is SQVTM and CDR2 is ANQGSEA in the germline V gene. The chain's CDR3 is CSVEPNRGWYQETQYF. DNA for the CDR3: TGCAGCGTTGAACCCAACAGGGGTTGGTACCAAGAGACCCAGTACTTC.

The rearrangement links TRBV19 to TRBJ1-4, with TRBD1 matching over 8 bases. Germline-derived CDR1 and CDR2 are LNHDA and SQIVND (reference sequence). Trimming took 3 bases from V and 5 from J; bases not matched to a gene: 5. The CDR3 consists of 15 residues. CDR3 sequence (DNA): TGTGCCAGTAGTATCCAGGACAGGGCAAATGAAAAACTGTTTTTT. The encoded protein is CASSIQDRANEKLFF.

V is TRBV5-5 and J is TRBJ2-3; TRBD2 matches 8 bases. Germline lookup yields CDR1 SGHKS and CDR2 YYEKEE (reference sequence). Germline trimming cut 2 bases from V and 2 bases from J; bases unmatched to any gene: 10. The CDR3 spans 17 residues. Written as DNA, the CDR3 is TGTGCCAGCAGCTTTTGGTCGGGGCGGGAGGCCACAGATACGCAGTATTTT. Amino acids: CASSFWSGREATDTQYF.